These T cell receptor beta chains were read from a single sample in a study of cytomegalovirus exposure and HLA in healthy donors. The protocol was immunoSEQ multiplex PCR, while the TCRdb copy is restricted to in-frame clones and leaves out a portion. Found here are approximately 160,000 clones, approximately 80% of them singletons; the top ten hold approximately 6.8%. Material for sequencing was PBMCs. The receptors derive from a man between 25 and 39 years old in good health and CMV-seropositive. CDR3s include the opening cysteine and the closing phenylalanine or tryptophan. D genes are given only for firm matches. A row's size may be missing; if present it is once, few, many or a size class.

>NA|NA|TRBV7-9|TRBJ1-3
TGTGCCAGCAGCTTAGCAGTAGGAGCCTCTGGAAACACCATATATTTT
CASSLAVGASGNTIYF
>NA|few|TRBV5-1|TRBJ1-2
TGCGCCAGCAGCTTGGAGGCAGGGAACTATGGCTACACCTTC
CASSLEAGNYGYTF
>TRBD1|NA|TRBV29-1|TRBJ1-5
TGCAGCGTTGATTTTGGGACAGGGAATCAGCCCCAGCATTTT
CSVDFGTGNQPQHF
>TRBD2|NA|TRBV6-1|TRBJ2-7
TGTGCCAGCAGTGAGGCTAGCGGGAGGGCTGGGTACGAGCAGTACTTC
CASSEASGRAGYEQYF
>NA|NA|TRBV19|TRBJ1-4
TGTGCCAGTATAGGGTCGTGGGGCGCAACTAATGAAAAACTGTTTTTT
CASIGSWGATNEKLFF
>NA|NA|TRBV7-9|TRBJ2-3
TGTGCCAGCAGCCCCCTTCGACAGCGGGGCACAGATACGCAGTATTTT
CASSPLRQRGTDTQYF
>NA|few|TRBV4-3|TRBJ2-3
TGCGCCAGCAGCCAAGATTGGGGACAAGATACGCAGTATTTT
CASSQDWGQDTQYF
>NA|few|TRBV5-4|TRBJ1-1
TGTGCCAGCAGCTTGGCCAACCTTCGCGAGGGCACTGAAGCTTTCTTT
CASSLANLREGTEAFF
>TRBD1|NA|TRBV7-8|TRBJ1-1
TGTGCCAGCAGCCCCGGACAGGGGCTGATAAAAGTGGGGGACACTGAAGCTTTCTTT
CASSPGQGLIKVGDTEAFF
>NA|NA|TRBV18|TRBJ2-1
TGTGCCAGCTCACCACAATCTGGATCTAGCTCCTACAATGAGCAGTTCTTC
CASSPQSGSSSYNEQFF
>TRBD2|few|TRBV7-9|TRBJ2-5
TGTGCCAGCAGCTTAGCGACTAGCGGTCCTGAGGAGACCCAGTACTTC
CASSLATSGPEETQYF
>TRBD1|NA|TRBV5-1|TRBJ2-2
TGCGCCAGCAGCTTGGCCGGGACAGGGGGCACGAACACCGGGGAGCTGTTTTTT
CASSLAGTGGTNTGELFF
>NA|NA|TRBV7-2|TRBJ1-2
TGTGCCAGCAGCTTACAGGCTTCTGATGGCTACACCTTC
CASSLQASDGYTF
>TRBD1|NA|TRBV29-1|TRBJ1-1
TGCAGCGTCGACAGGGGGGAGAACACTGAAGCTTTCTTT
CSVDRGENTEAFF
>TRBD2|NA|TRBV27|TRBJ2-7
TGTGCCAGCAGGGGCGTGGGAGCGGGGGTAATCACCTACGAGCAGTACTTC
CASRGVGAGVITYEQYF
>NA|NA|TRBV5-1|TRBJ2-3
TGCGCCAGCAGCTTGGCAGGTATTGGCACAGATACGCAGTATTTT
CASSLAGIGTDTQYF
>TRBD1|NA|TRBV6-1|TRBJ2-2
TGTGCCAGCAGGGACAGGGGGGCCGGGGAGCTGTTTTTT
CASRDRGAGELFF
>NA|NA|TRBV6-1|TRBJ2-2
TGTGCCAGCAGCGAACAGGCAGGGGTGGCGAACACCGGGGAGCTGTTTTTT
CASSEQAGVANTGELFF
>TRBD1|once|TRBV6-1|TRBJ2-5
TGTGCCAGCAGTGAACAGAGACAGGGCTGGGAGACCCAGTACTTC
CASSEQRQGWETQYF
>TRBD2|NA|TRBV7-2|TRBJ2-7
TGTGCCAGCAGCTCAACTAGCGGGGGCTCCTACGAGCAGTACTTC
CASSSTSGGSYEQYF
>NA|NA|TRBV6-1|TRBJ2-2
TGTGCCAGCAGTGAAGAACTGTTAACCGGGGAGCTGTTTTTT
CASSEELLTGELFF
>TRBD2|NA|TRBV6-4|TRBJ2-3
TGTGCCAGCAGTGTGCGGGGGAGCACAGATACGCAGTATTTT
CASSVRGSTDTQYF
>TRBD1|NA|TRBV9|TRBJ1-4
TGTGCCAGCAGCGTGCAGACAGGGAGAAAGAAAAAACTGTTTTTT
CASSVQTGRKKKLFF
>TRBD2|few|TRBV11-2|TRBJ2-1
TGTGCCAGCAGCGAGACTAGCGGGAGGTTCTATGAGCAGTTCTTC
CASSETSGRFYEQFF
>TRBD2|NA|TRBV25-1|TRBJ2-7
TGTGCCAGCAGTGGGGGACTAGGGGAGGGCGAGCAGTACTTC
CASSGGLGEGEQYF
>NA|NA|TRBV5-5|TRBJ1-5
TGTGCCAGCAGCTTGGGGGCCAGCAATCAGCCCCAGCATTTT
CASSLGASNQPQHF
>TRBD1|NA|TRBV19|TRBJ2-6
TGTGCCAGTACCGACAGGGGGGCTGCGGGGGCCAACGTCCTGACTTTC
CASTDRGAAGANVLTF
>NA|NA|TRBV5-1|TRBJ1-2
TGCGCCAGCAGTGGGCAGGGCCATGGCTACACCTTC
CASSGQGHGYTF
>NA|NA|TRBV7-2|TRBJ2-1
TGTGCCAGCAGCAAAAGGGGGGGCAATGAGCAGTTCTTC
CASSKRGGNEQFF
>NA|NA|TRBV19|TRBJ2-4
TGTGCCAGTAGTCCTAACAGCGGTTCCAAAAACATTCAGTACTTC
CASSPNSGSKNIQYF
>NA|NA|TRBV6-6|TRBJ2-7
TGTGCCAGCAGTTTACAACGACAGGCCTACGAGCAGTACTTC
CASSLQRQAYEQYF
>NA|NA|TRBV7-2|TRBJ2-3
TGTGCCAGCAGCTTAGAGCGACTAGTCCTGAGAGGGGATACGCAGTATTTT
CASSLERLVLRGDTQYF
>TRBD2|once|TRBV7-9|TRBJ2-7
TGTGCCAGCAGCTTTTCTAGCGGGGCGAACCCCCCCTACGAGCAGTACTTC
CASSFSSGANPPYEQYF
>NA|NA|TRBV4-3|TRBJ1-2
TGCGCCAGCAGCCAACGTGGTCAGAGGTATAACTATGGCTACACCTTC
CASSQRGQRYNYGYTF
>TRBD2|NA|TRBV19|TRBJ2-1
TGTGCCAGTAGTATAGGATTGGGGCGCGGGGGTGAGCAGTTCTTC
CASSIGLGRGGEQFF
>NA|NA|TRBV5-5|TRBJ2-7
TGTGCCAGCAGCTTGTTAAACTACTACGAGCAGTACTTC
CASSLLNYYEQYF
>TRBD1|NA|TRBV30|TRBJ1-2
TGTGCCTGGAGTGTAGGCAGGGGGCACCCCTATGGCTACACCTTC
CAWSVGRGHPYGYTF
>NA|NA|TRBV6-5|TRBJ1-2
TGTGCCAGCAGGTCAGGGGAAAGTAGCGGCTACACCTTC
CASRSGESSGYTF
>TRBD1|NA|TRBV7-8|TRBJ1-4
TGTGCCAGCAGGGGACAGGCAACTAATGAAAAACTGTTTTTT
CASRGQATNEKLFF
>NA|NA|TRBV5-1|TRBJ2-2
TGCGCCAGCAGCTTGGGGTCAGGAAGGAACACCGGGGAGCTGTTTTTT
CASSLGSGRNTGELFF
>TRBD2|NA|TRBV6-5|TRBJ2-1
TGTGCCGCGAGTCGACTAGCGGGAGTTGGTGAGCAGTTCTTC
CAASRLAGVGEQFF
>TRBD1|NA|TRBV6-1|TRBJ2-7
TGTGCCAGCAGTGATCCGTGGACAGGGCTGGCGGGGGAGCAGTACTTC
CASSDPWTGLAGEQYF
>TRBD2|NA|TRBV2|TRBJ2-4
TGTGCCAGCAGTCCACTCGGGACTAGCGGCGTTGTGAACATTCAGTACTTC
CASSPLGTSGVVNIQYF
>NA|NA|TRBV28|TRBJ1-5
TGTGCCAGCAGCTTCAACAACCGCGGGGGAGCCCAGCATTTT
CASSFNNRGGAQHF
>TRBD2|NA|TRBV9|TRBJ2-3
TGTGCCAGCAGCGTATTTAGCGGGAGTTCAGATACGCAGTATTTT
CASSVFSGSSDTQYF
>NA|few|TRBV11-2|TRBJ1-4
TGTGCCAGCAGCTTAGGTCAGGGGTCACATGAAAAACTGTTTTTT
CASSLGQGSHEKLFF
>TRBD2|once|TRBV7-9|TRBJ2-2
TGTGCCAGCAGCCGCACTAGCGACGGCGGGGAGCTGTTTTTT
CASSRTSDGGELFF
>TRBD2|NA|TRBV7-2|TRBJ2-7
TGTGCCAGCAGCCCCCGGGGGGGGGTCTCCTACGAGCAGTACTTC
CASSPRGGVSYEQYF
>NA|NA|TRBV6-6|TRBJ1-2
TGTGCCAGCAGTGACTCCACAGATTACTTCTATGGCTACACCTTC
CASSDSTDYFYGYTF
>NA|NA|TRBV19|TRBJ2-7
TGTGCCAGTAGTATCGGGATATCGATTAACGAGCAGTACTTC
CASSIGISINEQYF
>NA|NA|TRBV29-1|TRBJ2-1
TGCAGCGTTTCGGACAACACTGGTGGTGAGCAGTTCTTC
CSVSDNTGGEQFF
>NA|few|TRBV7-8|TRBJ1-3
TGTGCCAGCAGCTTAGGGACCGGGTTTTTGGGAGGTGGAAACACCATATATTTT
CASSLGTGFLGGGNTIYF
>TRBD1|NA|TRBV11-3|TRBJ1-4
TGTGCCAGCAGCGCCCCGACAGGGGAAGATGAAAAACTGTTTTTT
CASSAPTGEDEKLFF
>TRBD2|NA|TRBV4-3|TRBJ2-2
TGCGCCAGCAGCCAAGATTCGAGGACTAGCGGGAACACCGGGGAGCTGTTTTTT
CASSQDSRTSGNTGELFF
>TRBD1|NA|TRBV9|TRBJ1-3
TGTGCCAGCAGCGGCACAGGGGCTGGAAACACCATATATTTT
CASSGTGAGNTIYF
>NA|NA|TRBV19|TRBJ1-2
TGTGCCAGTAGTTTCAGGGTTAACTATGGCTACACCTTC
CASSFRVNYGYTF
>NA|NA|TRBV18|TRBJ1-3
TGTGCCAGCTCACCAAACGTTTTGAGCTCTGGAAACACCATATATTTT
CASSPNVLSSGNTIYF
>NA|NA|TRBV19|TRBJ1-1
TGTGCCAGTAGTATAACACCGGACAGCATTAACACTGAAGCTTTCTTT
CASSITPDSINTEAFF
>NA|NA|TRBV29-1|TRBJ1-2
TGCAGCGTTGAGGATACAGGGAAACATAACTATGGCTACACCTTC
CSVEDTGKHNYGYTF